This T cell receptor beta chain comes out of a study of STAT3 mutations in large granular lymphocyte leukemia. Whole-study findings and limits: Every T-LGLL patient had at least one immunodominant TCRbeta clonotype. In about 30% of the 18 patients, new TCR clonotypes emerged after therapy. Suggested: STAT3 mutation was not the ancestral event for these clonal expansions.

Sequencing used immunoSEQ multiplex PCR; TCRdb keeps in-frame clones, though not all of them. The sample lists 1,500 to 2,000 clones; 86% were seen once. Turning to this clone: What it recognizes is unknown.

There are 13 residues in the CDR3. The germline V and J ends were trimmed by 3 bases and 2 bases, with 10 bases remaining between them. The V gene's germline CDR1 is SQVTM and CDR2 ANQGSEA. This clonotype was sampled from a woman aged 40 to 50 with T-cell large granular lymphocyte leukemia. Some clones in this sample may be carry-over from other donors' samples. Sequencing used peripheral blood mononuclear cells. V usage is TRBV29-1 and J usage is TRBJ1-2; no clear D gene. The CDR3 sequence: CSVESQPNYGYTF. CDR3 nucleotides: TGCAGCGTTGAGAGTCAGCCCAACTATGGCTACACCTTC.